This T cell receptor beta chain derives from a study of glioma-infiltrating T cells. Study outcomes and limitations: Tissue-blood divergence was below expectation in non-neoplastic patients, above in gliomas. Very few CDR3 sequences were shared between tissue and blood.

Using RNA template, CDR3s of TCR alpha and beta were amplified with iRepertoire arm-PCR. One-step reverse transcription and amplification started from approximately 100-400 ng of tissue mRNA or PBMC total RNA. Via MiXCR, TCRdb re-called the multiplex PCR reads, giving one row per CDR3 protein. The profile covers under 200,000 distinct CDR3 sequences, with under 55% appearing a single time and roughly 5.2% taken by the ten largest. This clonotype was seen a single time. Its antigen is not known. At one boundary the junction diverges from the germline segment, which might be a read error. The germline CDR1 and CDR2 sequences are MNHGY and SVAAGI. This CDR3 has 13 amino acids.

Material: glioma tissue, nonneoplastic brain tissue, or PBMCs (not recorded which). This chain links TRBV6-9 with TRBJ1-1; D not resolved. This TCR came from a human donor with low-grade glioma or glioblastoma, undergoing nonglioma brain surgery, or in good health (not recorded which). The CDR3 sequence: CASSYALKTEAFF. DNA for the CDR3: TGTGCCAGCAGTTACGCCTTGAAGACTGAAGCCTTCTTT.